Shown below are 14 T cell receptor beta chains from a single sample sequenced in a study of tumor-infiltrating lymphocytes in primary liver carcinoma. Starting from approximately 470 ng of total RNA, TCR beta cDNA was produced with a primer in the constant region. What produced the TCR beta libraries was three nested multiplex PCR rounds using slightly modified ARM-PCR. TRBV1-TRBV30 forward primers and a C-beta reverse primer were used in the first two PCR rounds, which each ran for around 10 cycles. TCRdb used MiXCR to reprocess the multiplex PCR reads, holding one entry per CDR3 protein. The sample yields 100,000 or so distinct CDR3 sequences, more than 65% seen once. Unsorted bulk tissue (about 20-32 mg) underwent RNA and DNA co-extraction. Sequenced sample: liver tumor tissue from sampling region 5. Indicated subset: tumor region T5, tumor centre. The receptor set was obtained from a woman between 55 and 75 years old with primary liver carcinoma and hepatitis B virus infection.

A word on this clonotype: At one end, the junction sequence differs from germline, possibly due to a read error. This chain uses TRBV12-3 or TRBV12-4 with TRBJ1-3; D perhaps matches TRBD1 (5 bases). The length of the CDR3 is 16 residues. This CDR3 reads CAISLRFGASANTIYF. DNA for the CDR3: TGTGCCATCAGTTTAAGGTTCGGGGCTAGCGCAAACACCATATATTTT.

This clonotype was seen only a few times. Being one base from a much bigger clone, this may be a read error. The chain combines TRBV7-9 with TRBJ1-2; 9 bases agree with TRBD1. The CDR3 loop spans 14 amino acids. Germline V lookup: CDR1 SEHNR, CDR2 FQNEAQ (reference sequence). The CDR3 DNA is TGTGCCTGCAGCTTGGCCCAGGGACAGGGCGGCTACACCTTC. Translation: CACSLAQGQGGYTF.

In the case of this clonotype: The junction and the germline gene differ at one end; a read error may be behind it. The chain recombines TRBV11-2 with TRBJ2-1; D tentatively reads TRBD1 or TRBD2 (6 bases each). The length of the CDR3 is 17 residues. Looked up from germline, CDR1 is SGHAT and CDR2 is FQNNGV. In DNA form, the CDR3 reads TGTGTCAGCAGCTTAACCCACGGACGGGGGTACAGGGATGAGCAGTTCTTC. This gives the protein CVSSLTHGRGYRDEQFF.

Details on this clonotype: One junction end does not reproduce the germline sequence, and a read error may be involved. This chain uses TRBV11-3 with TRBJ2-5; D is tentatively TRBD1 or TRBD2 (6 bases each). Looked up from germline, CDR1 is SGHNT and CDR2 is YENEEA. The CDR3 has 20 residues. Here the CDR3 reads CVSSLGGLAVPLTFQETQYF. For the CDR3, the DNA is TGTGTCAGCAGCTTAGGGGGATTAGCGGTACCCCTCACCTTCCAAGAGACCCAGTACTTC.

As for this clonotype: One junction end disagrees with the germline gene, perhaps due to a read error. The chain recombines TRBV28 with TRBJ2-6; a weak D match, TRBD1 (5 bases). Germline V CDR1 and CDR2: MDHEN, SYDVKM. The CDR3 has 13 amino acids. The CDR3 sequence: CASTLSGANVLAF. As DNA, the CDR3 is TGTGCCAGCACCCTATCTGGGGCCAATGTCCTGGCTTTC.

The table lists this clonotype with many counts. The J gene is TRBJ1-1, the V gene TRBV6-1; no firm D call. Germline values: CDR1 MNHNS, CDR2 SASEGT. The CDR3 is 15 residues long. Deletions cut 7 bases from V and 1 base from J, with 16 bases between. The CDR3 nucleotides are TGTGCCAGCACCAGCTCGCCCGAGGGGAACACTGAAGCTTTCTTT. As protein: CASTSSPEGNTEAFF.

Regarding this clonotype: At one boundary the junction diverges from the germline segment, which might be a read error. The genes are TRBV28 and TRBJ2-7, with D perhaps being TRBD1 or TRBD2 (6 bases each). Germline CDR1 MDHEN, CDR2 SYDVKM. The CDR3 has 15 residues. The CDR3 spells CASREGVGGCYGQYF. The CDR3 coding sequence is TGTGCCAGCAGGGAGGGGGTGGGGGGCTGCTACGGGCAGTACTTC.

This clonotype was detected only once. This could be a read error, since a much larger clone is one nucleotide away. The chain couples TRBV5-4 to TRBJ1-1; 7 bases are a match to TRBD1. CDR3 length: 15 residues. Germline V gives CDR1 SGHNT, CDR2 YYREEE (reference sequence). CDR3 nucleotide sequence: TGTGCCAGCAGCCCTGGACAGGACCGGAACACTGAAGTTTTCTTT. Encoded protein: CASSPGQDRNTEVFF.

The sample holds a few counts of this clonotype. The junction differs from germline at one of its ends, possibly a read error. This chain connects TRBV5-1 to TRBJ1-2; 7 nucleotides align to TRBD1. Germline values: CDR1 SGHRS, CDR2 YFSETQ. This CDR3 is built from 14 residues. This chain's CDR3 is CASSLVGTAYGCTF. In DNA form, the CDR3 reads TGCGCCAGCAGCTTGGTAGGGACAGCCTATGGCTGCACCTTC.

This clonotype showed up many times. The V call is TRBV28, the J call TRBJ1-1; D possibly corresponds to TRBD1 (6 bases). Trimming left V 7 bases short and J 3 bases short, with 15 bases between. Germline CDR1 MDHEN, CDR2 SYDVKM. The CDR3 covers 14 residues. The CDR3 loop reads CASTQGGFHTEAFF. CDR3 sequence (DNA): TGTGCCAGCACACAAGGGGGGTTTCACACTGAAGCTTTCTTT.

The rearrangement joins TRBV11-3 to TRBJ2-2; TRBD1 agrees at 10 bases. CDR3 length: 20 residues. J lost 9 bases, V lost 0 bases, and 19 bases had no gene match. Germline loops: CDR1 SGHNT, CDR2 YENEEA. CDR3 loop: CASSLDSIGTGASNARELFF. For the CDR3, the DNA is TGTGCCAGCAGCTTAGATTCCATCGGGACAGGGGCCTCGAACGCCCGGGAGCTGTTTTTT. Filled out from reference TRBV11-3 and TRBJ2-2, the complete variable domain reads EAGVVQSPRYKIIEKKQPVAFWCNPISGHNTLYWYLQNLGQGPELLIRYENEEAVDDSQLPKDRFSAERLKGVDSTLKIQPAELGDSAVYLCASSLDSIGTGASNARELFFGEGSRLTVL.

A remark on this clonotype: One end of the junction varies from germline; a read error may be responsible. This chain joins TRBV11-2 and TRBJ2-5; a weak D match, TRBD1 (7 bases). Germline CDR1 reads SGHAT; CDR2 reads FQNNGV. The CDR3 is made up of 14 amino acids. The CDR3, as DNA: TGTGCCAGCAGCTCCACCGGCGGGACAGAGACCCAGTATTTC. Translating it yields CASSSTGGTETQYF.

This chain links TRBV19 with TRBJ1-1; 10 positions match TRBD1. Germline V lookup: CDR1 LNHDA, CDR2 SQIVND (reference sequence). The trim removed 4 bases at V and 4 bases at J, leaving 6 bases unmatched. CDR3 size: 15 residues. As DNA, the CDR3 is TGTGCCAGTAGTAGCGGGACAGGGGTCCGCACTGAAGCTTTCTTT. The encoded protein is CASSSGTGVRTEAFF.

As regards this clonotype: This CDR3 is missing its conserved last phenylalanine or tryptophan, likely due to a read error. The chain is built from TRBV28 and TRBJ1-2; D not resolved. The CDR3 sequence is 12 residues long. Germline V gives CDR1 MDHEN, CDR2 SYDVKM. The V and J ends lost 6 bases and 2 bases respectively, with 7 bases between them. The CDR3 DNA sequence: TGTGCCAGCAGCCTTGGGAACTATGGCTACACCCTC. It encodes CASSLGNYGYTL.